Listed below are T cell receptor beta chains from one sample, sequenced in a study of response to subunit inactivated influenza vaccine. Each CDR3 protein gets one entry after TCRdb re-called the RT-PCR reads with MiXCR. Of 450,000 to 550,000 distinct CDR3 sequences in the sample, over 25% were seen once. Material: CD4+ T cells sorted from PBMCs, obtained around 5 days after vaccination. These receptor sequences come from a man aged 50-59 years who received an inactivated influenza vaccine. CDR3s include the opening cysteine and the closing phenylalanine or tryptophan. A D gene is named only where the DNA matches it firmly. Only part of the rows carry a size: once, few, many, or a class if the clone is expanded.

-,TRBV12-3/TRBV12-4,-,TRBJ1-5,CASSSGGPRQPQHF,TGTGCCAGCAGTTCTGGGGGGCCCCGGCAGCCCCAGCATTTT
TRBD2,TRBV3-1,-,TRBJ2-1,CASSQIVLRREHNEQFF,TGTGCCAGCAGCCAGATCGTCTTGCGGCGGGAGCACAATGAGCAGTTCTTC
-,TRBV5-1,many,TRBJ2-1,CASSLWDPYNEQFF,TGCGCCAGCAGCTTGTGGGACCCTTACAATGAGCAGTTCTTC
-,TRBV12-3/TRBV12-4,few,TRBJ2-3,CASSLDQGTDTQYF,TGTGCCAGCAGCCTCGACCAGGGAACAGATACGCAGTATTTT
-,TRBV7-3,-,TRBJ2-1,CASTLQGGNEQFF,TGTGCCAGCACCTTGCAGGGGGGCAATGAGCAGTTCTTC
TRBD2,TRBV7-2,-,TRBJ2-7,CASSLGLAASEQYF,TGTGCCAGCAGCTTGGGACTAGCGGCGAGCGAGCAGTACTTC
TRBD2,TRBV3-1,-,TRBJ2-7,CASSHGTTSQYF,TGTGCCAGCAGCCACGGGACTACGTCACAGTACTTC
-,TRBV21-1,-,TRBJ2-5,CASRTWREGQETQYF,TGTGCCAGCAGGACTTGGCGGGAGGGCCAAGAGACCCAGTACTTC
-,TRBV7-9,-,TRBJ2-3,CASSAFTGTDTQYF,TGTGCCAGCAGCGCCTTCACAGGGACAGATACGCAGTATTTT
TRBD1,TRBV4-3,few,TRBJ1-1,CASSRDRTNTEAFF,TGCGCCAGCAGCCGGGACAGGACTAACACTGAAGCTTTCTTT
-,TRBV5-1,-,TRBJ2-3,CASSWKEGSTDTQYF,TGCGCCAGCAGCTGGAAAGAGGGGAGCACAGATACGCAGTATTTT
TRBD2,TRBV7-2,-,TRBJ2-3,CASSISGGYTDTQYF,TGTGCCAGCAGCATTAGCGGGGGATACACAGATACGCAGTATTTT
TRBD1,TRBV6-2/TRBV6-3,few,TRBJ2-7,CASRHRGSSYEQYF,TGTGCCAGCAGGCACAGGGGGTCCTCCTACGAGCAGTACTTC
TRBD2,TRBV20-1,few,TRBJ2-7,CSAKSGGPAYEQYF,TGCAGTGCTAAATCGGGAGGACCAGCCTACGAGCAGTACTTC
TRBD2,TRBV15,-,TRBJ2-1,CATSRGPSGSNEQFF,TGTGCCACCAGCAGAGGTCCTAGCGGGAGTAATGAGCAGTTCTTC
-,TRBV20-1,many,TRBJ1-1,CSVGPSGGKSTEAFF,TGCAGTGTCGGACCGTCGGGGGGGAAGAGCACTGAAGCTTTCTTT
TRBD1,TRBV20-1,few,TRBJ2-1,CSARLGDRGNNEQFF,TGCAGTGCTAGATTAGGGGACAGGGGTAACAATGAGCAGTTCTTC
-,TRBV20-1,few,TRBJ1-1,CSAPWTMNTEAFF,TGCAGTGCCCCCTGGACCATGAACACTGAAGCTTTCTTT
-,TRBV18,few,TRBJ2-1,CASSPTAGVQFF,TGTGCCAGCTCACCTACCGCCGGGGTGCAGTTCTTC
TRBD1,TRBV5-6,few,TRBJ1-1,CASSYRDRGPEAFF,TGTGCCAGCAGCTACCGGGACAGGGGTCCTGAAGCTTTCTTT
TRBD2,TRBV5-4,many,TRBJ2-3,CASSLGLAGVTDTQYF,TGTGCCAGCAGCTTAGGACTAGCGGGGGTCACAGATACGCAGTATTTT
-,TRBV18,-,TRBJ1-2,CASSPGGGRNYGYTF,TGTGCCAGCTCACCCGGAGGGGGTAGAAACTATGGCTACACCTTC
TRBD2,TRBV28,-,TRBJ2-7,CASSSGGTTYEQYF,TGTGCCAGCAGTTCGGGGGGGACCACCTACGAGCAGTACTTC
TRBD2,TRBV6-1,few,TRBJ2-5,CASSEARGGRRETQYF,TGTGCCAGCAGTGAAGCGCGGGGAGGGAGGAGGGAGACCCAGTACTTC
-,TRBV28,few,TRBJ2-5,CGTSPGFRYQETQYF,TGTGGCACTTCCCCCGGGTTTCGGTACCAAGAGACCCAGTACTTC
TRBD1,TRBV20-1,few,TRBJ2-1,CSATTGGIVNEQFF,TGCAGTGCTACTACAGGGGGAATAGTTAATGAGCAGTTCTTC
TRBD2,TRBV29-1,-,TRBJ2-3,CSVEDSLAGGATDTQYF,TGCAGCGTTGAAGATTCTTTAGCGGGGGGTGCTACAGATACGCAGTATTTT
TRBD1,TRBV18,-,TRBJ1-1,CASSFDRDNTEAFF,TGTGCCAGCTCATTCGACAGGGATAACACTGAAGCTTTCTTT
TRBD1,TRBV4-2,-,TRBJ1-4,CASSPKQTGFNEKLFF,TGTGCCAGCAGCCCGAAGCAGACAGGGTTTAATGAAAAACTGTTTTTT
-,TRBV5-6,few,TRBJ1-6,CASSLAGTPVNSPLHF,TGTGCCAGCAGCTTGGCTGGGACACCCGTTAATTCACCCCTCCACTTT
-,TRBV6-1,-,TRBJ2-7,CASTEQVSLAYEQYF,TGTGCCAGCACCGAACAGGTTTCCCTGGCCTACGAGCAGTACTTC
TRBD2,TRBV7-2,-,TRBJ2-1,CASSPGTSVHEQFF,TGTGCCAGCAGCCCCGGGACTAGCGTGCATGAGCAGTTCTTC
TRBD2,TRBV20-1,few,TRBJ2-3,CSARALAGATQYF,TGCAGTGCTAGAGCCCTAGCGGGAGCTACGCAGTATTTT
-,TRBV15,-,TRBJ2-3,CATSRSGGPSTDTQYF,TGTGCCACCAGCAGATCTGGCGGCCCCAGCACAGATACGCAGTATTTT
-,TRBV24-1,few,TRBJ2-3,CATSDWSVPPDTQYF,TGTGCCACCAGTGATTGGTCTGTCCCACCCGATACGCAGTATTTT
-,TRBV6-1,few,TRBJ2-1,CASHKPGASYNEQFF,TGTGCCAGCCATAAACCGGGGGCATCCTACAATGAGCAGTTCTTC
TRBD1,TRBV4-3,-,TRBJ1-2,CASSQDQGARGYTF,TGCGCCAGCAGCCAAGACCAGGGGGCACGAGGCTACACCTTC
TRBD1,TRBV4-3,few,TRBJ2-5,CASSQDPDRAATQYF,TGCGCCAGCAGCCAAGATCCGGACAGGGCGGCGACCCAGTACTTC
TRBD1,TRBV10-3,-,TRBJ1-2,CAISGGQGANYGYTF,TGTGCCATCAGTGGGGGACAGGGGGCGAACTATGGCTACACCTTC
-,TRBV29-1,-,TRBJ2-2,CSVSNTGELFF,TGCAGCGTTTCAAACACCGGGGAGCTGTTTTTT
TRBD2,TRBV5-1,-,TRBJ2-1,CASSPGTSGRYEQFF,TGCGCCAGCAGCCCCGGGACTAGCGGGAGATATGAGCAGTTCTTC
-,TRBV4-3,few,TRBJ2-5,CASSQSSRRETQYF,TGCGCCAGCAGCCAATCGTCACGGAGAGAGACCCAGTACTTC
TRBD2,TRBV7-2,few,TRBJ2-7,CASSPSGRVYEQYF,TGTGCCAGCAGCCCAAGCGGGAGAGTATACGAGCAGTACTTC
-,TRBV20-1,-,TRBJ2-3,CSPASTDTQYF,TGCAGTCCCGCGAGCACAGATACGCAGTATTTT
-,TRBV5-6,-,TRBJ2-1,CASSSWNEQFF,TGTGCCAGCAGCTCGTGGAATGAGCAGTTCTTC
-,TRBV20-1,-,TRBJ2-4,CSAVGDIQYF,TGCAGTGCTGTCGGAGACATTCAGTACTTC
-,TRBV10-2,few,TRBJ1-6,CASSERLGRTSLHF,TGCGCCAGCAGTGAGAGGCTTGGTAGGACCTCCCTCCACTTT
-,TRBV29-1,-,TRBJ2-5,CSVDVRDKTQYF,TGCAGCGTTGATGTCAGGGACAAGACCCAGTACTTC
-,TRBV5-5,-,TRBJ1-4,CASSLQGGGEKLFF,TGTGCCAGCAGTCTACAGGGTGGGGGGGAAAAACTGTTTTTT
-,TRBV7-9,many,TRBJ2-2,CASRPRPGHRNRRNTGELFF,TGTGCCAGCAGGCCGCGTCCGGGACATCGCAACCGGCGTAACACCGGGGAGCTGTTTTTT
TRBD1,TRBV12-3/TRBV12-4,-,TRBJ2-2,CASSGTVNTGELFF,TGTGCCAGCAGTGGGACAGTGAACACCGGGGAGCTGTTTTTT
-,TRBV5-1,-,TRBJ2-2,CASSLVGQVNTGELFF,TGCGCCAGCAGCTTGGTTGGCCAGGTGAACACCGGGGAGCTGTTTTTT
TRBD1,TRBV10-3,-,TRBJ2-7,CAISEGQASIYEQYF,TGTGCCATCAGTGAGGGACAGGCGAGCATATACGAGCAGTACTTC
-,TRBV4-1,many,TRBJ1-2,CASSPMGLPNYGYTF,TGCGCCAGCAGCCCTATGGGGCTGCCTAACTATGGCTACACCTTC
-,TRBV15,-,TRBJ2-2,CATSRDPVSGELFF,TGTGCCACCAGCAGAGATCCCGTTTCCGGGGAGCTGTTTTTT